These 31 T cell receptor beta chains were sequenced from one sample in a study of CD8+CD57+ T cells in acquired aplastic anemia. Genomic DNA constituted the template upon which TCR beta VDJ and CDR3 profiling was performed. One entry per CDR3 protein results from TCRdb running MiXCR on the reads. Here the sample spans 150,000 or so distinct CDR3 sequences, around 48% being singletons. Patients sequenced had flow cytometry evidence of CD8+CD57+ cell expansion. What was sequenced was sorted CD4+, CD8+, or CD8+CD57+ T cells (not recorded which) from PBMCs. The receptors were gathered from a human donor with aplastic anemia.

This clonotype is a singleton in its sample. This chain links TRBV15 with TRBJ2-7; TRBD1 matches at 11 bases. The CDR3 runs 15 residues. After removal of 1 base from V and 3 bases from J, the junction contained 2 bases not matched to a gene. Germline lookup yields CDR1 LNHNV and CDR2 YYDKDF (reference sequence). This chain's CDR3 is CATSRGTGGSYEQYF. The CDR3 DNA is TGTGCCACCAGCAGAGGGACAGGGGGCAGCTACGAGCAGTACTTC.

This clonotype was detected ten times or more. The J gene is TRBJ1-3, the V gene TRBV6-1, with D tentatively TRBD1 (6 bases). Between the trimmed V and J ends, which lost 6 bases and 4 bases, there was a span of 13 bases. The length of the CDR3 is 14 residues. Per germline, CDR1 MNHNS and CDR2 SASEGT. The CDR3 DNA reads TGTGCCAGCAGACAGGGTTCGGCCGGAAACACCATATATTTT. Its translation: CASRQGSAGNTIYF.

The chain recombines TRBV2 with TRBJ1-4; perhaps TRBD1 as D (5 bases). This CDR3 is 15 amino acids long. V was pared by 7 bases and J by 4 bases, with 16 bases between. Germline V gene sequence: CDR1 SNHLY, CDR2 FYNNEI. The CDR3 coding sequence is TGTGCCAGCACGTGGGGGACGGCGCTTAATGAAAAACTGTTTTTT. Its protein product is CASTWGTALNEKLFF.

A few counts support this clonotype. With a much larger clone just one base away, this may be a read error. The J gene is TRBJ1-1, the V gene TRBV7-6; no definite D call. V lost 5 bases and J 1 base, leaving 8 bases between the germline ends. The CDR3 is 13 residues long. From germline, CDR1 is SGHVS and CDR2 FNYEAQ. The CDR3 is CASSQEGNTEAFF. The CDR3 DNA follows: TGTGCCAGCAGCCAGGAGGGGAACACTGAAGCTTTCTTT.

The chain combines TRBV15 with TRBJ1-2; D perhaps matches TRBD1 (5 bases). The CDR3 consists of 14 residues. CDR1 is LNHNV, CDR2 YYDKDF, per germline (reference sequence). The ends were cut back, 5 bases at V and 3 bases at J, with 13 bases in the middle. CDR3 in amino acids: CATSGHGGDYGYTF. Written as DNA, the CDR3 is TGTGCCACCAGCGGCCATGGGGGTGACTATGGCTACACCTTC.

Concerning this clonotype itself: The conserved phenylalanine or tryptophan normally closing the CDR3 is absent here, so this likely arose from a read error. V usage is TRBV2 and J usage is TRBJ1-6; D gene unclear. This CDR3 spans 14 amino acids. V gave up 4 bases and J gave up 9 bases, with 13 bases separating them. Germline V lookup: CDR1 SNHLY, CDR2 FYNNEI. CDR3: CASSVAGVGSPLHS. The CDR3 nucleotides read TGTGCCAGCAGTGTGGCCGGGGTAGGTTCACCCCTCCACTCT.

The CDR3 loop reads CASSMDSAGGGTDTQYF. DNA for the CDR3: TGTGCCAGTAGTATGGATTCAGCGGGAGGTGGGACAGATACGCAGTATTTT. This chain uses TRBV19 with TRBJ2-3; 9 bases map to TRBD2. The germline V gene encodes CDR1 LNHDA and CDR2 SQIVND (reference sequence). The CDR3 contains 17 residues. V gave up 3 bases and J gave up 3 bases; unmatched junction bases: 10.

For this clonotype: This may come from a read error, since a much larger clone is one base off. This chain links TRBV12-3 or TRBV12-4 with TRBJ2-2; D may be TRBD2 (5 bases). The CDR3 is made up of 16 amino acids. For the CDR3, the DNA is TGTGCCAGTATAGCCCGCCCGACTATAAACACCGGGGAGCCGTTTTTT. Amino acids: CASIARPTINTGEPFF.

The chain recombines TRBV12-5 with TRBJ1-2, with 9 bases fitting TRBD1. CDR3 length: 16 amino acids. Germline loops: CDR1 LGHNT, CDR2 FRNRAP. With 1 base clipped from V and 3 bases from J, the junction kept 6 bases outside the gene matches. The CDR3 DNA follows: TGTGCTAGTGGTTTGGCCCGGGACAGGGAGGACTATGGCTACACCTTC. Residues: CASGLARDREDYGYTF.

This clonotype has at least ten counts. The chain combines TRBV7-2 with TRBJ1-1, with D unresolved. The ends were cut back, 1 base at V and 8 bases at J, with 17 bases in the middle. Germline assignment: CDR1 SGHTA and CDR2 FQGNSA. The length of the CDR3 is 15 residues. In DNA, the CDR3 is TGTGCCAGCAGCTTAGAGGGCCTGTCTAGGGCGGAAGCTTTCTTT. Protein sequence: CASSLEGLSRAEAFF.

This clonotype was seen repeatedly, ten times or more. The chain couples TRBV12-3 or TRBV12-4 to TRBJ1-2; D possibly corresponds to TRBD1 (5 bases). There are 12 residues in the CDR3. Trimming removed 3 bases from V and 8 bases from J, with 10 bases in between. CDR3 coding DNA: TGTGCCAGCAGTTTTCCAGGGCAGGGCTACACCTTC. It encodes CASSFPGQGYTF.

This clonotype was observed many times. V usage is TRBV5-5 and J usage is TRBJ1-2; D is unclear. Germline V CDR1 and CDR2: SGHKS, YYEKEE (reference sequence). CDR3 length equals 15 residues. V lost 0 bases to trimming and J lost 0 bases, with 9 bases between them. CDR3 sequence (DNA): TGTGCCAGCAGCTTGGAAGGGCTAGCTAACTATGGCTACACCTTC. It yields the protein CASSLEGLANYGYTF.

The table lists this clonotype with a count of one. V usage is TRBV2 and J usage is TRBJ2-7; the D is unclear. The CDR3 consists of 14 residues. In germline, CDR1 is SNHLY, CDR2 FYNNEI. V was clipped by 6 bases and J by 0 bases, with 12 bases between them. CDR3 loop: CASRFGQLSYEQYF. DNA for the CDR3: TGTGCCAGCAGGTTTGGTCAGCTCTCCTACGAGCAGTACTTC.

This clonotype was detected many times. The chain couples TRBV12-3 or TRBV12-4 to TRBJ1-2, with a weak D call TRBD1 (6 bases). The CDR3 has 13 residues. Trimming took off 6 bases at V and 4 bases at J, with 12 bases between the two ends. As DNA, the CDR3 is TGTGCCAGCAGCCCAGGACAGTTCTATGGCTACACCTTC. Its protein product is CASSPGQFYGYTF.

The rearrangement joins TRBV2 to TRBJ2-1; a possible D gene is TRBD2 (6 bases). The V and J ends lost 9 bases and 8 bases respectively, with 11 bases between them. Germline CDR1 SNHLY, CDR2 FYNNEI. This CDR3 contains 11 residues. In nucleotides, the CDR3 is TGTGCCAGTCCCGGGGGACATGAGCAGTTCTTC. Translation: CASPGGHEQFF. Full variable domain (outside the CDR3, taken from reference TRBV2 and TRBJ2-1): EPEVTQTPSHQVTQMGQEVILRCVPISNHLYFYWYRQILGQKVEFLVSFYNNEISEKSEIFDDQFSVERPDGSNFTLKIRSTKLEDSAMYFCASPGGHEQFFGPGTRLTVL.

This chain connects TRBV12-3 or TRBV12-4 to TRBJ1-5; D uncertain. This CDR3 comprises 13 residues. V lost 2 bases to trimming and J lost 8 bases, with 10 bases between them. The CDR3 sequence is CASSLTCYKPQHF. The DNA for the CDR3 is TGTGCCAGCAGTTTAACTTGCTATAAGCCCCAGCATTTT.

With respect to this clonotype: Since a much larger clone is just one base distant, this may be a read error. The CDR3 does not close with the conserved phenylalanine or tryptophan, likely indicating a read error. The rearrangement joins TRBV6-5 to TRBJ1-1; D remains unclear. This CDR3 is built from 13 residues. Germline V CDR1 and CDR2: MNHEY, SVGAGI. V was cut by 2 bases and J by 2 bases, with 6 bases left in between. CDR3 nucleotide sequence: TGTGCCAGCAGTTACACGCTAAACACTGAAGCTTTCTCT. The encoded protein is CASSYTLNTEAFS.

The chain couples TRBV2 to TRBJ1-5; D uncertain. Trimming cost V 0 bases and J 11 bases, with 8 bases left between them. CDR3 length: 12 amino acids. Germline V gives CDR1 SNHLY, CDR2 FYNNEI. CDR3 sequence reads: CASSEALETQHF. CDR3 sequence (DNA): TGTGCCAGCAGTGAAGCCCTGGAGACCCAGCATTTT.

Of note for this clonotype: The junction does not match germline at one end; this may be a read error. In DNA form, the CDR3 reads TGTGCTAGCAGCCATCGGGCCGACACCGGGGAGCTGTTTTTT. Translated, it gives CASSHRADTGELFF. The chain joins TRBV7-7 to TRBJ2-2; D is ambiguous. The CDR3 is made up of 14 amino acids. Germline CDR1 reads SSHAT; CDR2 reads FNYEAQ (reference sequence).

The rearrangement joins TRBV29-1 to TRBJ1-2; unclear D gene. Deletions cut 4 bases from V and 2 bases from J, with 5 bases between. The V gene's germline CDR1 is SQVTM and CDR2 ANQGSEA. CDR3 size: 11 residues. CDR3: CSVGVNYGYTF. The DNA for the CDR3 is TGCAGCGTTGGTGTCAACTATGGCTACACCTTC.

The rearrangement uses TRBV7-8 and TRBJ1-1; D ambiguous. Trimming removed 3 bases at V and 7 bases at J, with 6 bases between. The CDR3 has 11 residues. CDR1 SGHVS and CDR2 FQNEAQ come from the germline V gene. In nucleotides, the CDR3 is TGTGCCAGCAGCTTGGCTGGTGAAGCTTTCTTT. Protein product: CASSLAGEAFF.

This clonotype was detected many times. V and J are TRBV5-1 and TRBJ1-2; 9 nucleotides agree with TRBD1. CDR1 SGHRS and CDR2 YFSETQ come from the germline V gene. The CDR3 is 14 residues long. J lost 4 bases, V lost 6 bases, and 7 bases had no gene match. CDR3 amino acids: CASTSTGGTYGYTF. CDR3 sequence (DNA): TGCGCCAGCACCTCCACAGGGGGCACCTATGGCTACACCTTC.

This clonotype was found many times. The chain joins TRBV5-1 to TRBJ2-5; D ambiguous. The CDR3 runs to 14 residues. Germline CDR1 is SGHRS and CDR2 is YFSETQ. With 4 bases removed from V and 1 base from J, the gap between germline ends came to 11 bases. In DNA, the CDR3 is TGCGCCAGCAGCACCCCAGGTAGCCAAGAGACCCAGTACTTC. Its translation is CASSTPGSQETQYF.

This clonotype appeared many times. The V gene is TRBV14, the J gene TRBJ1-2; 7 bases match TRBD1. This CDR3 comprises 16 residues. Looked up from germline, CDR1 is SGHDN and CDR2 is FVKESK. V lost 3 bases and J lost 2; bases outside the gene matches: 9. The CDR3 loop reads CASSQMRGPANYGYTF. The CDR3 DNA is TGTGCCAGCAGCCAGATGAGGGGGCCAGCGAACTATGGCTACACCTTC.

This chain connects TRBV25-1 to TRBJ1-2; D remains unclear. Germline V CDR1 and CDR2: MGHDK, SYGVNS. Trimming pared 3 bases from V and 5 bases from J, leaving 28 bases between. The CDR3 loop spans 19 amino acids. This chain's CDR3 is CASSEHILPPYSDSYGYTF. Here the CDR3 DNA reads TGTGCCAGCAGTGAGCATATCCTTCCTCCTTACAGCGATAGTTATGGCTACACCTTC.

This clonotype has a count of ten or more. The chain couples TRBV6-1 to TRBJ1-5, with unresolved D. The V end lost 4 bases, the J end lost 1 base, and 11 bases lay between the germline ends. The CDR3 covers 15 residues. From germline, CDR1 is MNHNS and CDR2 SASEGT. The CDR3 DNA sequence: TGTGCCAGCAGTGTAGGGTGGGGAAGCAATCAGCCCCAGCATTTT. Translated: CASSVGWGSNQPQHF.

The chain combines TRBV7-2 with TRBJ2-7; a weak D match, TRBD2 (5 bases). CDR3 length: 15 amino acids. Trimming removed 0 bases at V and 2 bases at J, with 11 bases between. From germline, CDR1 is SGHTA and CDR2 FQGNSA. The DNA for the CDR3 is TGTGCCAGCAGCTTAGCGCTAGCAGAGCCCTACGAGCAGTACTTC. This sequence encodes CASSLALAEPYEQYF.

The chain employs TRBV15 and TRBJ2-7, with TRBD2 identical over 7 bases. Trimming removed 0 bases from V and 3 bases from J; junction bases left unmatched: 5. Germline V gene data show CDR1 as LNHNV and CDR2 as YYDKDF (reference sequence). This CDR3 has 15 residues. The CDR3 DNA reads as TGTGCCACCAGCAGAGAGGGGACTAATAGCTACGAGCAGTACTTC. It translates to CATSREGTNSYEQYF.

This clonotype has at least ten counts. The CDR3 reads CASSPASGGNNEQFF. The CDR3 DNA reads as TGTGCCAGCAGCCCCGCTAGCGGGGGTAACAATGAGCAGTTCTTC. This chain links TRBV4-2 with TRBJ2-1; 10 nucleotides match TRBD2. The CDR3 totals 15 residues. The V segment lost 4 bases and the J segment 5 bases; nucleotides outside the gene matches: 5. The germline V gene encodes CDR1 LGHNA and CDR2 YNFKEQ.

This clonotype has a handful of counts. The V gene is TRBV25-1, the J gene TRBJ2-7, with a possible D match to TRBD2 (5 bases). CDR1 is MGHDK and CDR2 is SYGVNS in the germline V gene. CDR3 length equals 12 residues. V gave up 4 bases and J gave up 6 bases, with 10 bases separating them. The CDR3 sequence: CASSAGVIEQYF. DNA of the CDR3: TGTGCCAGCAGTGCCGGGGTTATCGAGCAGTACTTC.

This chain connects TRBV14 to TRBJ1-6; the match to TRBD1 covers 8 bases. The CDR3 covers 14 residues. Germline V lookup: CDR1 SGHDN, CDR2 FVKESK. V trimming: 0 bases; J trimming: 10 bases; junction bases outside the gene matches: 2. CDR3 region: CASSQDQGASPLHF. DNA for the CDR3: TGTGCCAGCAGCCAAGATCAGGGGGCCTCACCCCTCCACTTT. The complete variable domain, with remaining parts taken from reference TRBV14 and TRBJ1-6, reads EAGVTQFPSHSVIEKGQTVTLRCDPISGHDNLYWYRRVMGKEIKFLLHFVKESKQDESGMPNNRFLAERTGGTYSTLKVQPAELEDSGVYFCASSQDQGASPLHFGNGTRLTVT.